The T cell receptor beta chain described here comes from a study of early T cells in non-severe SARS-CoV-2 infection. About the research overall: Sequencing input comprised bulk RNA from unsorted whole blood; chain pairing was not available.

This CDR3 region has 15 residues. Germline CDR1 SGDLS, CDR2 YYNGEE. V was clipped by 4 bases and J by 3 bases, with 17 bases between them. This clonotype was seen only a few times. Its cognate antigen is unknown. The TCR library protocol was used to attach unique molecular identifiers. These identifiers were attached to individual cDNA molecules. TCRdb redid the calling of the 5' RACE reads with MiXCR, one entry per CDR3 protein. Of about 110,000 distinct CDR3 sequences listed, about 12% are singletons. Notes on the study in general: In VDJdb matching, anti-spike CD8 responses were favored while private and CD4 specificities went missing.

The V and J genes are TRBV9 and TRBJ2-7; the D gene could be TRBD1 or TRBD2 (5 bases each). The clonotype originates from an adult who was a healthcare worker with PCR-confirmed SARS-CoV-2 infection or an uninfected control (not recorded which). The sequencing here drew on whole blood, taken at baseline. CDR3 bases: TGTGCCAGCAGCAAAGGAGGCAGGGAAATCTACGAGCAGTACTTC. This translates into CASSKGGREIYEQYF.